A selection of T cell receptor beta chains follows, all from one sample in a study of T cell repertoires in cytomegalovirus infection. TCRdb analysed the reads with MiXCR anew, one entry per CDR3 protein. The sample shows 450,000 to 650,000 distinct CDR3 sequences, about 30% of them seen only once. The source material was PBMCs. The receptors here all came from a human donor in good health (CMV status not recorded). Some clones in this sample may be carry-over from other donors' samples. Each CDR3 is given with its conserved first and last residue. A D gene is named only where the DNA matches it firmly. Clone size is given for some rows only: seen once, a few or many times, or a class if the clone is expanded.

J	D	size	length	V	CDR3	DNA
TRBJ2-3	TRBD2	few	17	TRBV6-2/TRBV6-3	CASSYRWRERSTDTQYF	TGTGCCAGCAGTTATCGATGGCGGGAGAGGAGCACAGATACGCAGTATTTT
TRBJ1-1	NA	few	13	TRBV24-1	CATAGRLNTEAFF	TGTGCCACCGCCGGAAGGTTGAACACTGAAGCTTTCTTT
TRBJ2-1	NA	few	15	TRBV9	CASSVGGSLGSEQFF	TGTGCCAGCAGCGTCGGGGGTAGTCTGGGAAGTGAGCAGTTCTTC
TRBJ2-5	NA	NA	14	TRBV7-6	CASSSPGVQETQYF	TGTGCCAGCAGCTCCCCGGGAGTCCAAGAGACCCAGTACTTC
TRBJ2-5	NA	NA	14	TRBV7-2	CASSPAPARETQYF	TGTGCCAGCAGCCCGGCCCCGGCCCGTGAGACCCAGTACTTC
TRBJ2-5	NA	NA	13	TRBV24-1	CATAGWTGETQYF	TGTGCCACCGCCGGTTGGACCGGCGAGACCCAGTACTTC
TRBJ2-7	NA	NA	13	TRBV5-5	CASSLDLDYEQYF	TGTGCCAGCAGCTTGGACCTCGACTACGAGCAGTACTTC
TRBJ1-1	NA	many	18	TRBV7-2	CASSLARGTQTMNTEAFF	TGTGCCAGCAGCTTAGCCAGAGGTACTCAAACGATGAACACTGAAGCTTTCTTT
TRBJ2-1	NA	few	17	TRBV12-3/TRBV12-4	CASSLFLGGSSYNEQFF	TGTGCCAGCAGTCTCTTCTTGGGTGGTAGCTCCTACAATGAGCAGTTCTTC
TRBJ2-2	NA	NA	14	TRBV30	CAWSVDSRVGELFF	TGTGCCTGGAGTGTAGATTCTAGGGTCGGGGAGCTGTTTTTT
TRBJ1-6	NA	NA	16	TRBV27	CASSLGRGRGNSPLHF	TGTGCCAGCAGTTTGGGCCGGGGAAGGGGTAATTCACCCCTCCACTTT
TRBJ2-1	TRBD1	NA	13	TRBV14	CASTRDRGNEQFF	TGTGCCAGCACCAGGGACAGGGGGAATGAGCAGTTCTTC
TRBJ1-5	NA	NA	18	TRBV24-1	CATSEGDTWKGENQPQHF	TGTGCCACCAGTGAAGGGGACACCTGGAAAGGGGAAAATCAGCCCCAGCATTTT
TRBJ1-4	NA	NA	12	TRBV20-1	CSARVRHEKLFF	TGCAGTGCCCGGGTGCGACATGAAAAACTGTTTTTT
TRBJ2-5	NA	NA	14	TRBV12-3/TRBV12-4	CASSWARASATQYF	TGTGCCAGCAGTTGGGCCAGGGCCTCGGCGACCCAGTACTTC
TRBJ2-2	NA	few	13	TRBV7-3	CASSVVSSGELFF	TGTGCCAGCAGCGTGGTGTCATCCGGGGAGCTGTTTTTT
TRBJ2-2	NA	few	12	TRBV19	CASRKTPGELFF	TGTGCCAGTAGAAAGACACCCGGGGAGCTGTTTTTT
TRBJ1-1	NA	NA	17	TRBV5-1	CASSLSPGFGANTEAFF	TGCGCCAGCAGCTTGTCCCCAGGGTTCGGTGCGAACACTGAAGCTTTCTTT